This T cell receptor beta chain was obtained from a study of T-cell reconstitution after alpha-beta-depleted transplantation in children. Germline CDR1 is SQVTM and CDR2 is ANQGSEA. The CDR3 is 12 amino acids. Trimming removed 7 bases at V and 6 bases at J, with 14 bases between. This clonotype has a count of ten or more. Construction of the TCRbeta library involved unique molecular identifiers. TCRdb used MiXCR to reprocess the PCR reads, holding one entry per CDR3 protein. The sample comprises about 420,000 distinct CDR3 sequences, approximately 11% of which are singletons, and about 5% rests with the top ten.

The TCR originated in a human donor who donated a stem cell graft to a child with acute myeloid leukemia. The rearrangement joins TRBV29-1 to TRBJ2-3; D not resolved. This material consisted of PBMCs from the stem cell graft donor, taken from the stem cell graft. CDR3 sequence: CSATPVGDTQYF. CDR3 bases: TGCAGCGCCACCCCCGTAGGGGATACGCAGTATTTT.